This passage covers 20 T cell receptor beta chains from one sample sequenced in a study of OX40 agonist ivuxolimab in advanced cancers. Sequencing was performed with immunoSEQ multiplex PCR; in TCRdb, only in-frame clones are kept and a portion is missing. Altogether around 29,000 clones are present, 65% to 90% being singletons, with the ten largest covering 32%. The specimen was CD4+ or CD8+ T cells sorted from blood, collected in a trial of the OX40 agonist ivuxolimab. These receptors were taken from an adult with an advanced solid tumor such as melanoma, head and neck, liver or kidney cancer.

The DNA of the CDR3 is TGTGCCAGCAGTAAGGGACAGGGGCGCGAGCAGTACTTC. This translates into CASSKGQGREQYF. This chain uses TRBV6-6 with TRBJ2-7, with TRBD1 identical over 10 bases. V gave up 5 bases and J gave up 6 bases; unmatched junction bases: 4. The germline CDR1 and CDR2 sequences are MNHNY and SVGAGI (reference sequence). The CDR3 length is 13 residues.

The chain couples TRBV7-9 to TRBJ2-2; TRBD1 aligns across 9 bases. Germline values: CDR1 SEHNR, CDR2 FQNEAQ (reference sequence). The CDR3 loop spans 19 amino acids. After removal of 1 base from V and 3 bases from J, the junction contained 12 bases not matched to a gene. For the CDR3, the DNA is TGTGCCAGCAGCTTAGGGGGGACAGGGAAAAATAAGGACACCGGGGAGCTGTTTTTT. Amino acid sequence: CASSLGGTGKNKDTGELFF.

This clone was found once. The CDR3 protein is CASSSRRNRDRAGANVLTF. In DNA form, the CDR3 reads TGTGCCAGCAGCTCGCGACGAAACAGGGATAGGGCCGGGGCCAACGTCCTGACTTTC. The chain links TRBV9 to TRBJ2-6; D may be TRBD1 (6 bases). Trimming removed 4 bases at V and 4 bases at J, with 24 bases between. Per germline, CDR1 SGDLS and CDR2 YYNGEE. This CDR3 has 19 amino acids. Supplemented by reference TRBV9 and TRBJ2-6, the full variable domain reads DSGVTQTPKHLITATGQRVTLRCSPRSGDLSVYWYQQSLDQGLQFLIQYYNGEERAKGNILERFSAQQFPDLHSELNLSSLELGDSALYFCASSSRRNRDRAGANVLTFGAGSRLTVL.

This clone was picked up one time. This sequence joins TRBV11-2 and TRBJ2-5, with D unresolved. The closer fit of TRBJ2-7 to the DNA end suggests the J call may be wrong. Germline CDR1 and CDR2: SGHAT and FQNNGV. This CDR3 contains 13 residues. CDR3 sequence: CASSLGHAYEQYF. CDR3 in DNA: TGTGCCAGCAGCTTAGGCCACGCTTACGAGCAGTACTTC.

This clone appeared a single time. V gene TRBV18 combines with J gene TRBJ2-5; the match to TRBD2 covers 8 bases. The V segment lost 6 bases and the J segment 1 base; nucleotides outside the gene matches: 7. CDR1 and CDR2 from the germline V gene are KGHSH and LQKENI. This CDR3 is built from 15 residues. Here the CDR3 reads CASSLAGPLQETQYF. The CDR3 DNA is TGTGCCAGCTCGTTAGCGGGACCTCTCCAAGAGACCCAGTACTTC. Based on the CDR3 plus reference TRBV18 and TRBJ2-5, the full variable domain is NAGVMQNPRHLVRRRGQEARLRCSPMKGHSHVYWYRQLPEEGLKFMVYLQKENIIDESGMPKERFSAEFPKEGPSILRIQQVVRGDSAAYFCASSLAGPLQETQYFGPGTRLLVL.

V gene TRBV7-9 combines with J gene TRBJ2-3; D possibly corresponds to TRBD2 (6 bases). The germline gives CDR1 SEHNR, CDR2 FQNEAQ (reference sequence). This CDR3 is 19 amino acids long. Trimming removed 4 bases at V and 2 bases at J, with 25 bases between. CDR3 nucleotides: TGTGCCAGCAGCTCCCCACTGGGTGGAGGGTCGGGGCACACAGATACGCAGTATTTT. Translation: CASSSPLGGGSGHTDTQYF.

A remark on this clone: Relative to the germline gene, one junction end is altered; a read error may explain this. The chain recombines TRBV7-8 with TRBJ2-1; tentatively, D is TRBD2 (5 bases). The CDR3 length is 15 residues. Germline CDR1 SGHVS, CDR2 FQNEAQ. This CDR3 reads CASSLATGTYNEQFF. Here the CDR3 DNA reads TGTGCCAGCAGCCTAGCAACGGGAACCTACAATGAGCAGTTCTTC.

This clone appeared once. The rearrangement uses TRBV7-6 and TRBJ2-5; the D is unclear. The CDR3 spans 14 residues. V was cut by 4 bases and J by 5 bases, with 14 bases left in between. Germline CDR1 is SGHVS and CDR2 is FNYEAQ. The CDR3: CASSSRAGMETQYF. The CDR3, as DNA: TGTGCCAGCAGCTCCCGGGCTGGGATGGAGACCCAGTACTTC.

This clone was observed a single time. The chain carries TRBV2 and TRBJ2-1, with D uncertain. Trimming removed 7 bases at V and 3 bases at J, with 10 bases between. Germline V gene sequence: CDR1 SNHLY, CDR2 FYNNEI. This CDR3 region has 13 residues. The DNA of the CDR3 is TGTGCCAGCAAAAAGCAAGGCTACAATGAGCAGTTCTTC. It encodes CASKKQGYNEQFF.

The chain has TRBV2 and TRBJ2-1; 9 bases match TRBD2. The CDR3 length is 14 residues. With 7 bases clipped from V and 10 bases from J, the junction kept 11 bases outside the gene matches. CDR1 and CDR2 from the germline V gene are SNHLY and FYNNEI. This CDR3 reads CASIWVAGVPEQFF. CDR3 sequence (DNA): TGTGCCAGCATTTGGGTAGCGGGAGTGCCCGAGCAGTTCTTC.

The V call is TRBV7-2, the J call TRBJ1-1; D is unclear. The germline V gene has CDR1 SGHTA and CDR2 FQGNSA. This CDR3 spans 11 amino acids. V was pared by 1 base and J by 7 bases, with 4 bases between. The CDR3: CASSLGGEAFF. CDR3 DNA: TGTGCCAGCAGCTTAGGCGGTGAAGCTTTCTTT.

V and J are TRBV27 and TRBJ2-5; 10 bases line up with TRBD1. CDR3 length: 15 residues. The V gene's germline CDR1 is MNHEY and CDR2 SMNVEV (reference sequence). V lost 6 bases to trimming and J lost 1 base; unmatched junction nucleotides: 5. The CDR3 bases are TGTGCCAGCAGCGGGACAGGGGCACTCCAAGAGACCCAGTACTTC. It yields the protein CASSGTGALQETQYF.

The CDR3 region is CASSFSLDVLNSYTETQYF. In DNA, the CDR3 is TGTGCCAGCAGCTTTTCCCTCGACGTACTCAACTCCTATACGGAGACCCAGTACTTC. The rearrangement uses TRBV7-9 and TRBJ2-5; the D is unclear. The CDR3 length is 19 residues. The V and J ends lost 3 bases and 5 bases respectively, with 28 bases between them. Germline loops: CDR1 SEHNR, CDR2 FQNEAQ (reference sequence). The full variable domain, with the rest looked up from reference TRBV7-9 and TRBJ2-5, is DTGVSQNPRHKITKRGQNVTFRCDPISEHNRLYWYRQTLGQGPEFLTYFQNEAQLEKSRLLSDRFSAERPKGSFSTLEIQRTEQGDSAMYLCASSFSLDVLNSYTETQYFGPGTRLLVL.

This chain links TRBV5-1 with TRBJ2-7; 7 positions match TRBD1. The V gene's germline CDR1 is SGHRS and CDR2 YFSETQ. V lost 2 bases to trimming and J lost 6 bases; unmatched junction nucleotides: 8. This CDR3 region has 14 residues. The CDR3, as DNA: TGCGCCAGCAGCTTAACAGGGGTGGTAGGCGAGCAGTACTTC. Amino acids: CASSLTGVVGEQYF.

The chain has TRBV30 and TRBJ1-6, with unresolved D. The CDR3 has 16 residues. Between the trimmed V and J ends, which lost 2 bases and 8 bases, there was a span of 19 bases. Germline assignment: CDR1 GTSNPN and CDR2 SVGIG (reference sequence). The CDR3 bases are TGTGCCTGGAGTCCCCTAGCCGACACGCTTTATTCACCCCTCCACTTT. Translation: CAWSPLADTLYSPLHF.

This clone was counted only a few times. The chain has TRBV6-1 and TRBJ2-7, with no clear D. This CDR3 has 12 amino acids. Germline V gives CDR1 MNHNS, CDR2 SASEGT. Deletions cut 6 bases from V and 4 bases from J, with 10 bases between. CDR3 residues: CASSESQYEQYF. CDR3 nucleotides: TGTGCCAGCAGCGAATCGCAATACGAGCAGTACTTC.

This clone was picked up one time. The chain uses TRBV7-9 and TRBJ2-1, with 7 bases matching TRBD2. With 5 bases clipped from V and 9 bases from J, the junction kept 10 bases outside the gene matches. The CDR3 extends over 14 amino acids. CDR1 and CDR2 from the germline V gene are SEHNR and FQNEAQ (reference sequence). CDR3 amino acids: CASSPRTSSAEQFF. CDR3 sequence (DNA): TGTGCCAGCAGCCCTCGGACTAGTTCGGCTGAGCAGTTCTTC.

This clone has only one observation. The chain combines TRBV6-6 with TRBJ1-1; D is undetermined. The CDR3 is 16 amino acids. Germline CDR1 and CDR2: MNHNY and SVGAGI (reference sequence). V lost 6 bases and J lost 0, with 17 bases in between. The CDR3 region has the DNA TGTGCCAGCAGATTTAGGACTGTACGCCTGAACACTGAAGCTTTCTTT. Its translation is CASRFRTVRLNTEAFF.

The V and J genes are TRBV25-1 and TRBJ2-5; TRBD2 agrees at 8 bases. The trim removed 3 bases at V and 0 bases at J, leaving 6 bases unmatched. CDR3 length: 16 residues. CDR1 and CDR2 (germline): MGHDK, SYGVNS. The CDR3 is CASSDQSGGHQETQYF. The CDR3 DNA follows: TGTGCCAGCAGTGACCAGAGCGGGGGCCACCAAGAGACCCAGTACTTC.

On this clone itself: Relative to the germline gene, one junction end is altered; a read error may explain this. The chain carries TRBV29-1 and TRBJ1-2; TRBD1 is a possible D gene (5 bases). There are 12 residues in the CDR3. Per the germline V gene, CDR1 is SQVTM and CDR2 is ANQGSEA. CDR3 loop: CSVRGANYGYTF. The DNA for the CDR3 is TGCAGCGTGCGTGGGGCTAATTATGGCTACACCTTC.